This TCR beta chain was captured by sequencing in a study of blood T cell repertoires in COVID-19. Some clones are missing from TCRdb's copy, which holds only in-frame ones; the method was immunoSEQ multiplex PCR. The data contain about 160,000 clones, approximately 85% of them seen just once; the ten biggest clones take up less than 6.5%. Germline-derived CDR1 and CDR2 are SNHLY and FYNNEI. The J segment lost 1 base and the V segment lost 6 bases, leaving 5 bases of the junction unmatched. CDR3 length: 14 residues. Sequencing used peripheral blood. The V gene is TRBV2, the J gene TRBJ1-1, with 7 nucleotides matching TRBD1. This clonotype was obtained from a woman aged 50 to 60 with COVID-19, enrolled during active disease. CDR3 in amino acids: CASSLGQKNTEAFF. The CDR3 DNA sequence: TGTGCCAGCAGCCTGGGACAGAAGAACACTGAAGCTTTCTTT.